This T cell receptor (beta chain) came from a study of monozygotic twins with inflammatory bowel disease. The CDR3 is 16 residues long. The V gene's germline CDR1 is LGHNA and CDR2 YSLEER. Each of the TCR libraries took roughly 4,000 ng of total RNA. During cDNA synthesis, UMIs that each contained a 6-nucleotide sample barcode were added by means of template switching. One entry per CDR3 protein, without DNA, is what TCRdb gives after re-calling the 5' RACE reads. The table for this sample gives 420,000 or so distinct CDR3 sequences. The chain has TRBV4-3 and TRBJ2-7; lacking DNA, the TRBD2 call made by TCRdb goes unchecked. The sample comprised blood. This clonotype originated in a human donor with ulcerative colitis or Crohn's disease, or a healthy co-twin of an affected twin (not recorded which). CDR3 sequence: CASSHARTSGRHEQYF.